Here is one T cell receptor beta chain with its context. Its cognate antigen is unknown. PCR primers comprised 60 Vbeta and 13 Jbeta primers. Produced via immunoSEQ multiplex PCR; TCRdb's table is partial and in-frame only. This table holds 100,000 to 150,000 clones, roughly a tenth found once. This record comes from a study of cytomegalovirus exposure and HLA in healthy donors. Study in general: Ancestry clustering placed around four fifths of several hundred genotyped donors in the Caucasian-associated cluster. Study-level points and caveats: There were reportedly fewer N-insertions in an Asian-associated ancestry cluster than the approximately 700-donor mean, in a later analysis. Three of the chains that were CMV-associated were confirmed in vitro to be specific for CMV antigens.

The V gene's germline CDR1 is SNHLY and CDR2 FYNNEI. The CDR3 length is 15 residues. Germline trimming cut 5 bases from V and 3 bases from J; bases unmatched to any gene: 1. The clonotype was recovered from a woman aged 18-29 years in good health and CMV-seropositive. The specimen sequenced was PBMCs. The J gene is TRBJ2-1, the V gene TRBV2, with 13 bases identical to TRBD2. The CDR3 bases are TGTGCCAGCAGTAGACTAGCGGGAGGCTACAATGAGCAGTTCTTC. Translation: CASSRLAGGYNEQFF.